A selection of T cell receptor beta chains follows, all from one sample in a study of shared clonotypes between healthy human individuals. Only in-frame clones appear in the TCRdb table, and some are missing; sequencing was by immunoSEQ multiplex PCR. Of about 480,000 clones detected, over 60% appear once; the ten largest clones hold about an eighth. Sample: PBMCs. All receptors derive from a woman between 35 and 50 years old in good health. Some clones in this sample may be carry-over from other donors' samples. Each CDR3 is given with its conserved first and last residue. Fields, in order: clone size, J gene, D gene, V gene, CDR3 DNA, CDR3 protein. A D gene is named only where the DNA matches it firmly. A row's size may be missing; if present it is once, few, many or a size class.

>.|TRBJ2-7|.|TRBV5-1
TGCGCCAGCAGCAGGCGCCCCGGAACCTACGAGCAGTACTTC
CASSRRPGTYEQYF
>once|TRBJ2-3|.|TRBV6-1
TGTGCCAGCAGTGAAGGTTACAGCACAGATACGCAGTATTTT
CASSEGYSTDTQYF
>.|TRBJ1-4|TRBD1|TRBV7-9
TGTGCCAGCAACGACCCGACAGGGGGGCCTGAAAAACTGTTTTTT
CASNDPTGGPEKLFF
>.|TRBJ2-7|.|TRBV10-2
TGCGCCAGCAGTGAGTCCAGGGGCTACGAGCAGTACTTC
CASSESRGYEQYF
>.|TRBJ2-2|TRBD2|TRBV27
TGTGCCAGCAGTTTAACTAGCGAGGCCGGGGAGCTGTTTTTT
CASSLTSEAGELFF
>.|TRBJ2-7|.|TRBV10-3
TGTGCCATCAGTGAGTCTCACAGGGAAGACGACTATGGCGAGCAGTACTTC
CAISESHREDDYGEQYF
>.|TRBJ1-1|.|TRBV15
TGTGCCACCAGGTCTGCAGCTCCCTTGGACACTGAAGCTTTCTTT
CATRSAAPLDTEAFF
>.|TRBJ2-3|TRBD1|TRBV2
TGTGCCAGCTTTACCTGGACAGGGGAGACAGATACGCAGTATTTT
CASFTWTGETDTQYF
>.|TRBJ1-6|.|TRBV28
TGTGCCAGCAAGAGCAATTCACCCCTCCACTTT
CASKSNSPLHF
>.|TRBJ2-7|.|TRBV27
TGTGCCAGCAGTTCCGTTCGGGAAACCTACGAGCAGTACTTC
CASSSVRETYEQYF
>.|TRBJ2-7|TRBD1|TRBV6-5
TGTGCCAGCAGCCTAGGGACAGCCGTTTCCTACGAGCAGTACTTC
CASSLGTAVSYEQYF
>.|TRBJ2-3|.|TRBV11-2
TGTGCCAGCAGCCCTACTAGCTTGGGCACAGATACGCAGTATTTT
CASSPTSLGTDTQYF
>.|TRBJ2-1|.|TRBV30
TGTGCCTGGAGTCCCTCTAAGGATCACAATGAGCAGTTCTTC
CAWSPSKDHNEQFF
>.|TRBJ2-1|.|TRBV7-2
TGTGCCAGCAGCTCGAAGAGTGGGGGCGCGGTCAATGAGCAGTTCTTC
CASSSKSGGAVNEQFF
>.|TRBJ2-7|.|TRBV5-1
TGCGCCAGCAGCTTTAGCGAATCCTACGAGCAGTACTTC
CASSFSESYEQYF
>.|TRBJ1-4|TRBD1|TRBV4-3
TGCGCCAGCAGCCAAGATGGACAGGGGAGCGAAAAACTGTTTTTT
CASSQDGQGSEKLFF
>many|TRBJ2-7|.|TRBV21-1
TGTGCCAGCAGAGCAATTACCTACGAGCAGTACTTC
CASRAITYEQYF
>.|TRBJ2-1|.|TRBV19
TGTGCCAGTAGTTGGAGTGGGAGAAATAATGAGCAGTTCTTC
CASSWSGRNNEQFF
>.|TRBJ2-1|TRBD2|TRBV7-3
TGTGCCAGCAGCTTATTAGCGGGAGGGTACAATGAGCAGTTCTTC
CASSLLAGGYNEQFF
>.|TRBJ2-7|.|TRBV6-6
TGTGCCAGCAGTTGGGACACTAACTCCTACGAGCAGTACTTC
CASSWDTNSYEQYF
>.|TRBJ1-3|TRBD1|TRBV7-6
TGTGCCAGCAGCTTGCAGGGGGCGCAGGGAAACACCATATATTTT
CASSLQGAQGNTIYF
>.|TRBJ1-1|.|TRBV19
TGTGCCAGTAGTAATCAGGGAGGAGGGCAAACTGAAGCTTTCTTT
CASSNQGGGQTEAFF
>.|TRBJ2-5|.|TRBV6-1
TGTGCCAGCAGTGCTTGGGGGGAAGAGACCCAGTACTTC
CASSAWGEETQYF
>.|TRBJ2-3|.|TRBV18
TGTGCCAGCTCACCGACAGATGCAGATACGCAGTATTTT
CASSPTDADTQYF
>.|TRBJ2-5|TRBD2|TRBV7-6
TGTGCCAGCAACCCAAACTCCGGGACTAGGGGTCCCCCCGAGTACTTC
CASNPNSGTRGPPEYF
>few|TRBJ2-3|.|TRBV25-1
TGTGCCAGCAGTGGCCATTCTGGTGGGTGGAGCACAGATACGCAGTATTTT
CASSGHSGGWSTDTQYF
>.|TRBJ2-3|.|TRBV19
TGTGCCAGTAGCGCTCAGGGTTTGGGTCCAAGTACTACGCAGTATTTT
CASSAQGLGPSTTQYF
>once|TRBJ2-1|TRBD2|TRBV27
TGTGCCAGCAGTTGGGGGGGAAGATCCGCCAATGAGCAGTTCTTC
CASSWGGRSANEQFF
>.|TRBJ2-2|.|TRBV5-5
TGTGCCAGCAGCTTGGGGTGGGGGGCCCCCTCCACCGGGGAGCTGTTTTTT
CASSLGWGAPSTGELFF
>.|TRBJ2-3|.|TRBV19
TGTGCCAGTAGCGCGGCAGATACGCAGTATTTT
CASSAADTQYF
>.|TRBJ2-1|.|TRBV7-9
TGTGCCAGCATGGGGGCGGGAGCGATCTACAATGAGCAGTTCTTC
CASMGAGAIYNEQFF
>.|TRBJ2-1|.|TRBV21-1
TGTGCCAGCAGTCTTACCAGGGACCCATCTATTCCCCGCTCCTACAATGAGCAGTTCTTC
CASSLTRDPSIPRSYNEQFF
>.|TRBJ2-5|.|TRBV2
TGTGCCAGCAGGACAGGCTACCAAGAGACCCAGTACTTC
CASRTGYQETQYF
>.|TRBJ1-4|.|TRBV5-6
TGTGCCAGCAGCTTGTACTCCCGCTTGGGGGAAAAACTGTTTTTT
CASSLYSRLGEKLFF
>.|TRBJ2-1|.|TRBV7-2
TGTGCCAGCAGCTCGGACCAGGGTGAGCAGTTCTTC
CASSSDQGEQFF
>few|TRBJ2-3|TRBD2|TRBV7-9
TGTGCCAGCAGCCCTCGGGGTAGCGGGAGTGGAGATACGCAGTATTTT
CASSPRGSGSGDTQYF
>few|TRBJ1-3|.|TRBV5-1
TGCGCCAGCAGAGGAGCCTCTGGAAACACCATATATTTT
CASRGASGNTIYF
>.|TRBJ2-1|.|TRBV27
TGTGCCAGCAGGAAACCTAGCACCGATGAGCAGTTCTTC
CASRKPSTDEQFF
>.|TRBJ2-1|TRBD2|TRBV7-3
TGTGCCAGCAGCCCCCAGGGACTAGCGGGAGGTGGTGAGCAGTTCTTC
CASSPQGLAGGGEQFF
>.|TRBJ2-2|TRBD2|TRBV19
TGTGCCAGTAGTTCACTAGCGGGCTTCACCGGGGAGCTGTTTTTT
CASSSLAGFTGELFF
>.|TRBJ2-7|TRBD1|TRBV7-6
TGTGCCAGCAGCTTACATTTATTCCCCCGCCGGGACAGGGTAGTTGTGCAGTACTTC
CASSLHLFPRRDRVVVQYF
>.|TRBJ2-4|TRBD2|TRBV4-2
TGTGCCAGCAGCCGGGGACTAGCGGGATCGGGAAACATTCAGTACTTC
CASSRGLAGSGNIQYF
>.|TRBJ1-5|.|TRBV2
TGTGCCAGCAGCTTAGAGCAGGGTGGGTCTTGGGGTCAGCCCCAGCATTTT
CASSLEQGGSWGQPQHF
>.|TRBJ1-2|TRBD1|TRBV7-8
TGTGCCAGCAGCTTACTCTTAGAGGACAGGGAGCACTATGGCTACACCTTC
CASSLLLEDREHYGYTF
>.|TRBJ2-7|TRBD1|TRBV29-1
TGCAGCGTTGGGGGGACAGCCGAGTACGAGCAGTACTTC
CSVGGTAEYEQYF
>.|TRBJ1-1|.|TRBV7-9
TGTGCCAGCAGCTTTTTAAACACTGAAGCTTTCTTT
CASSFLNTEAFF
>.|TRBJ2-5|TRBD1|TRBV15
TGTGCCACCAGCAGCCTAGGGGGCCGTCGGGAGACCCAGTACTTC
CATSSLGGRRETQYF
>.|TRBJ1-2|.|TRBV7-9
TGTGCCACGCCACCGGCAGGGAACTATGGCTACACCTTC
CATPPAGNYGYTF
>.|TRBJ2-7|.|TRBV23-1
TGCGCCAGCAGTCAGAGATTGCGGGCCTTCAGCTTC
CASSQRLRAFSF
>.|TRBJ1-2|TRBD1|TRBV10-3
TGTGCCATCACTCCGACCGGGACAGGGGACTATGGCTACACCTTC
CAITPTGTGDYGYTF
>.|TRBJ2-2|.|TRBV27
TGTGCCAGCCTTAGCCAGGCCGACTCGAACACCGGGGAGCTGTTTTTT
CASLSQADSNTGELFF
>.|TRBJ2-7|TRBD2|TRBV19
TGTGCCAGTAGTGATCCTGGCGGGAGCTCCTACGAGCAGTACTTC
CASSDPGGSSYEQYF
>.|TRBJ2-3|.|TRBV9
TGTGCCAGCAGCGTAGTTCGCCCGGAGGATACGCAGTATTTT
CASSVVRPEDTQYF
>.|TRBJ2-1|TRBD1|TRBV11-2
TGTGCCAGCAGCTTTCGACAGGGCCCCTACAATGAGCAGTTCTTC
CASSFRQGPYNEQFF
>.|TRBJ2-3|TRBD2|TRBV19
TGTGCCAGTATCGAAACTAGCGGGAGCACAGATACGCAGTATTTT
CASIETSGSTDTQYF
>.|TRBJ2-1|.|TRBV5-1
TGCGCCAGCAGCAATCCAGGGGGAGGGTTCTACAATGAGCAGTTCTTC
CASSNPGGGFYNEQFF
>.|TRBJ2-7|TRBD2|TRBV28
TGTGCCAGCAGAGCGGGAGGGTACGAGCAGTACTTC
CASRAGGYEQYF
>.|TRBJ1-1|.|TRBV7-9
TGTGCCAGCAGCTTACTCCCAGTGGGGAACACTGAAGCTTTCTTT
CASSLLPVGNTEAFF
>.|TRBJ1-5|.|TRBV28
TGTGCCAGCAGCCTACCCGGGGTAGGCAATCAGCCCCAGCATTTT
CASSLPGVGNQPQHF